These 13 T cell receptor beta chains came from one sample sequenced in a study of T cell responses to AZD1222 COVID-19 vaccine. Method: immunoSEQ multiplex PCR; TCRdb's copy keeps in-frame clones and lacks some. The sample records fewer than 110,000 clones, 75% to 90% being singletons. This material consisted of peripheral blood, taken on day 0 of AZD1222 vaccination. These receptors were collected from an adult in good health.

This clone was recorded once. The chain carries TRBV13 and TRBJ1-2; D gene uncertain. This CDR3 is 13 amino acids long. Germline CDR1 reads PRHDT; CDR2 reads FYEKMQ (reference sequence). Trimming pared 2 bases from V and 6 bases from J, leaving 10 bases between. CDR3 DNA sequence: TGTGCCAGCAGCTTACGAGGGCAAGATGGCTACACCTTC. Translated, it gives CASSLRGQDGYTF.

The chain employs TRBV3-1 (or the pseudogene TRBV3-2) and TRBJ1-2; 8 positions match TRBD1. In germline, CDR1 is LGHDT, CDR2 YNNKEL (reference sequence). This CDR3 spans 15 amino acids. V was pared by 8 bases and J by 2 bases, with 10 bases of the junction left unmatched. The CDR3 nucleotides are TGTGCCAGCCTCGGGAACAGGGGGTCCAACTATGGCTACACCTTC. Its protein product is CASLGNRGSNYGYTF.

By frequency in the sample, this clone is medium-sized. The V gene is TRBV9, the J gene TRBJ1-2; 9 nucleotides agree with TRBD1. This CDR3 is 16 amino acids long. Trimming took 4 bases from V and 4 from J; bases not matched to a gene: 11. Germline CDR1 reads SGDLS; CDR2 reads YYNGEE. The CDR3 spells CASSKTGTGRLYGYTF. The CDR3 nucleotides are TGTGCCAGCAGCAAAACCGGGACAGGGAGACTCTATGGCTACACCTTC.

The V and J genes are TRBV7-3 and TRBJ2-3; the match to TRBD2 covers 8 bases. CDR1 is SGHTA and CDR2 is FQGTGA in the germline V gene. With V trimmed by 3 bases and J by 2 bases, 1 base remained unmatched. This CDR3 comprises 14 residues. The CDR3 loop reads CASSFSGTTDTQYF. The CDR3 DNA reads as TGTGCCAGCAGCTTTAGCGGGACCACAGATACGCAGTATTTT.

The gene calls are TRBV18 and TRBJ1-2; D possibly corresponds to TRBD1 (5 bases). The germline V and J ends were trimmed by 0 bases and 0 bases, with 11 bases remaining between them. Germline V gene lookup returns CDR1 KGHSH and CDR2 LQKENI. This CDR3 comprises 16 residues. The CDR3 nucleotides read TGTGCCAGCTCACCACCCGGGACGCCAGCTAACTATGGCTACACCTTC. Its protein product is CASSPPGTPANYGYTF.

This sequence joins TRBV3-1 (or the pseudogene TRBV3-2) and TRBJ2-3, with D uncertain. Trimming stripped 10 bases from V and 7 bases from J, with 3 bases between. This CDR3 region has 8 residues. The germline CDR1 and CDR2 sequences are LGHDT and YNNKEL (reference sequence). The CDR3 coding sequence is TGTGCCAATAATACGCAGTATTTT. It translates to CANNTQYF.

The chain is built from TRBV14 and TRBJ2-7, with D possibly called TRBD1 or TRBD2 (6 bases each). The CDR3 has 15 residues. Looked up from germline, CDR1 is SGHDN and CDR2 is FVKESK. V dropped 0 bases and J dropped 6 bases, with 15 bases sitting between them. CDR3 coding DNA: TGTGCCAGCAGCCAAGACGGTGACGGGGGCCGCGAGCAGTACTTC. It translates to CASSQDGDGGREQYF. The full variable domain, its missing parts supplied by reference TRBV14 and TRBJ2-7, is EAGVTQFPSHSVIEKGQTVTLRCDPISGHDNLYWYRRVMGKEIKFLLHFVKESKQDESGMPNNRFLAERTGGTYSTLKVQPAELEDSGVYFCASSQDGDGGREQYFGPGTRLTVT.

A note on this clone: The sample holds other DNA sequences that translate to the same CDR3. The rearrangement uses TRBV7-2 and TRBJ1-2; 9 positions match TRBD1. The CDR3 consists of 13 residues. Germline lookup yields CDR1 SGHTA and CDR2 FQGNSA. V dropped 4 bases and J dropped 8; count of bases not matched to a gene: 5. DNA of the CDR3: TGTGCCAGCAGCTCGGGACAGGGTTACGGCTACACCTTC. Encoded protein: CASSSGQGYGYTF.

This clone showed up just a few times. This chain connects TRBV27 to TRBJ1-2; possible D gene TRBD1, 6 bases. The germline CDR1 and CDR2 sequences are MNHEY and SMNVEV (reference sequence). V lost 5 bases to trimming and J lost 8 bases, with 24 bases between them. This CDR3 contains 16 residues. The CDR3 loop is CASSARDPGQGGGYTF. DNA of the CDR3: TGTGCCAGCAGTGCTCGTGACCCGGGACAAGGGGGGGGCTACACCTTC.

This clone was recorded only once. The chain recombines TRBV4-3 with TRBJ1-4; D gene ambiguous. Germline loops: CDR1 LGHNA, CDR2 YSLEER. V lost 0 bases and J lost 0, with 8 bases in between. CDR3 length: 16 amino acids. The CDR3 here is CASSQDAFATNEKLFF. CDR3 sequence (DNA): TGCGCCAGCAGCCAAGATGCATTTGCAACTAATGAAAAACTGTTTTTT.

The CDR3 sequence: CASHSAGGYEQYF. The CDR3 coding sequence is TGTGCCAGCCACTCAGCGGGGGGCTACGAGCAGTACTTC. V gene TRBV7-9 combines with J gene TRBJ2-7, with 9 bases matching TRBD2. Trimming took 8 bases from V and 3 from J; bases not matched to a gene: 5. The CDR3 runs 13 residues. In germline, CDR1 is SEHNR, CDR2 FQNEAQ (reference sequence).

This chain joins TRBV19 and TRBJ1-2; TRBD1 might be the D (6 bases). V was cut by 6 bases and J by 8 bases, with 19 bases left in between. The CDR3 has 14 amino acids. Germline V gene data show CDR1 as LNHDA and CDR2 as SQIVND (reference sequence). CDR3 in DNA: TGTGCCAGTAGCCCCGTCCCAGGGGCAGGGGGCTACACCTTC. It encodes CASSPVPGAGGYTF.

J is TRBJ2-7 and V is TRBV23-1, with D perhaps matching TRBD1 (6 bases). TRBV23-1 is labeled an ORF, and its function is uncertain. V was pared by 11 bases and J by 0 bases, with 14 bases between. CDR3 length: 13 residues. Written as DNA, the CDR3 is TGCGCCGGGGGCACTAAAAGCTCCTACGAGCAGTACTTC. This translates into CAGGTKSSYEQYF.